This T cell receptor (beta chain) was found in a study of blood T cell repertoires in COVID-19 (dated by TCRdb to 2018 to 2021). Notes on the research overall: Samples from collaborators originated in the United States, Italy and Spain and spanned both the acute and convalescent phases of COVID-19. The prospective study material was composed of cDNA or gDNA derived from T cells, B-cell-depleted T cells, or PBMCs. Subjects who had been exposed to COVID-19, were actively infected with it, or had recovered from it provided the deeply sampled blood TCRbeta repertoires that made up the dataset. The repertoires were released in a freely available public database intended as a resource for research on the immune response to SARS-CoV-2. The samples were drawn from two sources: the first 160 participants of the ongoing ImmuneRACE study, and some 1,300 subjects contributed by 6 global collaborators. A de-identified subject ID, COVID-19 status, age in years and sex were almost always included in the sample metadata. Where HLA class I and class II types were available, the types were taken from metadata supplied by the sample provider, not from assay-based typing.

V is clipped by 5 bases and J by 7 bases, and the sequence between their germline boundaries is 21 bases long. The germline V gene encodes CDR1 LNHDA and CDR2 SQIVND (reference sequence). The CDR3 sequence holds 16 residues, the cysteine and phenylalanine included. Only the CDR3 portion is preserved as DNA: 48 bases, with reading frame beginning at the first base. Points on this clone: It has no known antigen specificity. No per-base quality is available; no much larger clone lies one base away.

The immunoSEQ Assay, a bias-controlled multiplex PCR, was used to amplify TCRbeta CDR3 regions from genomic DNA. The original pipeline was this. Within the assay, amplification of reference gene primers was used to estimate how many nucleated cells each sample contained. To quantify the absolute abundance of each unique TCRbeta CDR3 rearrangement, sequence reads were collapsed and filtered. Productive Simpson clonality was computed per sample as the square root of Simpson's diversity index over productive rearrangements. TCRdb provides this immuneACCESS table in a form limited to in-frame rearrangements. Some clones are lacking; in checked studies, under half of them reflect an unresolved V gene, and why the rest are absent is not known. V and J calls and clone size are as listed in that table; D and trimming were resolved from the DNA. The sample table lists roughly 120,000 clones, roughly four fifths of them with a count of one. Jointly, the top ten make up 9.5% to 15% of the sample.

On the study overall, not on this receptor specifically: The quantity of clinical and demographic metadata differed by source and by participant and was supplied without curation.

The collaborating institutions used their own protocols to collect whole blood in K2EDTA tubes. For TCRbeta analysis, collaborators shipped samples in one of three forms: frozen whole blood, isolated PBMCs, or DNA extracted from either of those sample types. The receptor was isolated from a woman aged 60 to 75 with acute or convalescent COVID-19. Source material: peripheral blood. The rearrangement joined TRBV19 to TRBJ1-5; tentative D gene TRBD1, with 6 bases matching. CDR3 reads: CASSRQDSGTGQPQHF. The base sequence is TGTGCCAGTAGTCGTCAGGACAGTGGAACAGGCCAGCCCCAGCATTTT.